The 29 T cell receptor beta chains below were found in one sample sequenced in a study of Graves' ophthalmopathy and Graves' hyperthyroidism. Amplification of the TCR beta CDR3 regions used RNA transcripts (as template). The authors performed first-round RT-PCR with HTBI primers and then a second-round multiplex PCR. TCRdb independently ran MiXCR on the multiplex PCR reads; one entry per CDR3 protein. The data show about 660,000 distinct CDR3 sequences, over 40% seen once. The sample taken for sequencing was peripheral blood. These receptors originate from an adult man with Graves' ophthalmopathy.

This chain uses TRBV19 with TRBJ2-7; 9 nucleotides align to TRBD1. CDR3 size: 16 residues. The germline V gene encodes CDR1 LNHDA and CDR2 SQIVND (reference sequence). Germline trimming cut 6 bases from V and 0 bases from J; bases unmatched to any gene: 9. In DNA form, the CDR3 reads TGTGCCAGTAGGCCGAGGACAGGGGCAGCCTCCTACGAGCAGTACTTC. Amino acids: CASRPRTGAASYEQYF.

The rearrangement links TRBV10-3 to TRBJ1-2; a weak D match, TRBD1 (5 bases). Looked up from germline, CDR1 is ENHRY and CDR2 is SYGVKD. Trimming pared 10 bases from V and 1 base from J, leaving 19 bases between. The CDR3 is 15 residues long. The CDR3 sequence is CASSRRQTLNYGYTF. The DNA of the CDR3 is TGTGCCAGCAGCCGGCGACAGACACTTAACTATGGCTACACCTTC.

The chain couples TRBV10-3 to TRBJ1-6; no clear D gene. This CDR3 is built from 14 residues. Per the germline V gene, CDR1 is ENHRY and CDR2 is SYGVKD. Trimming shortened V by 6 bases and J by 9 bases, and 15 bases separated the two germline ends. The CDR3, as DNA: TGTGCCATCAGCAGTGGTGAGACTGGTTCACCCCTCCACTTT. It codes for CAISSGETGSPLHF.

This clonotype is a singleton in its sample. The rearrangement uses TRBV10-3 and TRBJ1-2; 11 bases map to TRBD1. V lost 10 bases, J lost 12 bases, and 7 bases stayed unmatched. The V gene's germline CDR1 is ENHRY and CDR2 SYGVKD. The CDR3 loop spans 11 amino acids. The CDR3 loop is CASRAGQGDTF. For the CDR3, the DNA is TGTGCCAGCAGGGCGGGACAGGGGGACACCTTC.

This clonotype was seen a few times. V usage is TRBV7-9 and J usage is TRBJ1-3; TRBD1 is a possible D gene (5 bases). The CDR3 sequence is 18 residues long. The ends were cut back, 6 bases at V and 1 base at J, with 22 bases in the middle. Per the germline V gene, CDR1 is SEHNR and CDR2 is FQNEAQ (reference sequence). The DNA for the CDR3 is TGTGCCAGCAGAAACGGTTTGAGGGGCGGTAGTTCTGGAAACACCATATATTTT. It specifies CASRNGLRGGSSGNTIYF. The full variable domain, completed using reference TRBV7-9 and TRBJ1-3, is DTGVSQNPRHKITKRGQNVTFRCDPISEHNRLYWYRQTLGQGPEFLTYFQNEAQLEKSRLLSDRFSAERPKGSFSTLEIQRTEQGDSAMYLCASRNGLRGGSSGNTIYFGEGSWLTVV.

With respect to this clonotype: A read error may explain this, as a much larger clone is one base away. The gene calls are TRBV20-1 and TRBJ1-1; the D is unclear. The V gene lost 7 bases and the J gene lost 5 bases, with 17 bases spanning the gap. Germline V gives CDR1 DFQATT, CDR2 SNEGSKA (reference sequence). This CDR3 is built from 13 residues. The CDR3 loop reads CSVSPGLGTEAFF. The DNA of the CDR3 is TGCAGTGTCTCACCGGGCCTGGGGACTGAAGCTTTCTTT.

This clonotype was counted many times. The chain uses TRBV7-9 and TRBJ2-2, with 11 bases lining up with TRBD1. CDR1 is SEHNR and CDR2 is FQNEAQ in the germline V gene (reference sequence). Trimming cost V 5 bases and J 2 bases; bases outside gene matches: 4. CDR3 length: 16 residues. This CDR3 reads CASSDGQGANTGELFF. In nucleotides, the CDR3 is TGTGCCAGCAGCGACGGACAGGGGGCCAACACCGGGGAGCTGTTTTTT.

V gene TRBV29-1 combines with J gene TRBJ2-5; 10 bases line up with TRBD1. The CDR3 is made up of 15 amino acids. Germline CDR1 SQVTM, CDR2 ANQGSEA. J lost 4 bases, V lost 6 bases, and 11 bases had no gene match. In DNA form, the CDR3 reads TGCAGCGTAATTCTCGGGACAGGGGCTCGAGAGACCCAGTACTTC. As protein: CSVILGTGARETQYF.

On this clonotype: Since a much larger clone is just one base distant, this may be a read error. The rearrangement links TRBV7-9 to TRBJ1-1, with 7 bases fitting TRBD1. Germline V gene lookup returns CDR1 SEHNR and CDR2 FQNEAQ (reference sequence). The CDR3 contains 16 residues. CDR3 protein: CASSETGYLGNTEAVF. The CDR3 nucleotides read TGTGCCAGCAGCGAGACAGGGTATCTAGGGAACACTGAAGCTGTCTTT. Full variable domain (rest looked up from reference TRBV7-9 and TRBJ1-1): DTGVSQNPRHKITKRGQNVTFRCDPISEHNRLYWYRQTLGQGPEFLTYFQNEAQLEKSRLLSDRFSAERPKGSFSTLEIQRTEQGDSAMYLCASSETGYLGNTEAVFGQGTRLTVV.

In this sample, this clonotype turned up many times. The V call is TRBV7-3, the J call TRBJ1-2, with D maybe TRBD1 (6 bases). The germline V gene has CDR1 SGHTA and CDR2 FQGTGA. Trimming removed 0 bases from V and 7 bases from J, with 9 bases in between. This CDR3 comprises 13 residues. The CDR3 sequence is CASSLTEQGGYTF. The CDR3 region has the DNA TGTGCCAGCAGCTTAACGGAACAGGGTGGCTACACCTTC.

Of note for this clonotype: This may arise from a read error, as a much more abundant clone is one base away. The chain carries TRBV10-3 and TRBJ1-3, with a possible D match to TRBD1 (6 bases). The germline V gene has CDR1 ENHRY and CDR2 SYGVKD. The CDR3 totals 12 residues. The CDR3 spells CATSDRRNTIYF. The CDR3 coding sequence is TGTGCCACCAGTGACAGGAGGAACACCATATATTTT.

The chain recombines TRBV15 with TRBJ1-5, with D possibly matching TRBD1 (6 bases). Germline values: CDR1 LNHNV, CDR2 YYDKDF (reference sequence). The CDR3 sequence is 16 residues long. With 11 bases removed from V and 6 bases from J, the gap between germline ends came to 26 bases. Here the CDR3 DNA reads TGTGCCGCTAAAAACCGACCAGGGGAGGGCAGTCAGCCCCAGCATTTT. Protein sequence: CAAKNRPGEGSQPQHF.

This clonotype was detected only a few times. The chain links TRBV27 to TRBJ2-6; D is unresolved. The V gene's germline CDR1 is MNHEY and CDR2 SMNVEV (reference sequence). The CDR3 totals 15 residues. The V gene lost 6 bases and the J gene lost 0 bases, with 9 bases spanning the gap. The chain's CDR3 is CASSHGSSGANVLTF. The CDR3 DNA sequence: TGTGCCAGCAGCCACGGCAGCTCTGGGGCCAACGTCCTGACTTTC. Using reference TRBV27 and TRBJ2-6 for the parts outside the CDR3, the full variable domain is EAQVTQNPRYLITVTGKKLTVTCSQNMNHEYMSWYRQDPGLGLRQIYYSMNVEVTDKGDVPEGYKVSRKEKRNFPLILESPSPNQTSLYFCASSHGSSGANVLTFGAGSRLTVL.

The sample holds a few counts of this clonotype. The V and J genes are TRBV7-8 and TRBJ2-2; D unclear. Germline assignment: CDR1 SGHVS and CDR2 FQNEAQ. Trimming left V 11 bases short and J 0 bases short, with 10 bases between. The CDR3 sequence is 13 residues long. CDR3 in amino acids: CAARAANTGELFF. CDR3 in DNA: TGTGCCGCCCGGGCAGCGAACACCGGGGAGCTGTTTTTT.

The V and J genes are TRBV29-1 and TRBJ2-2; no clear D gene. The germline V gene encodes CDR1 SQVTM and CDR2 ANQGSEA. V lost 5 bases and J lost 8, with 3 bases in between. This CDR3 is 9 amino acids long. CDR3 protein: CSVRGELFF. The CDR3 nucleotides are TGCAGCGTTCGGGGGGAGCTGTTTTTT.

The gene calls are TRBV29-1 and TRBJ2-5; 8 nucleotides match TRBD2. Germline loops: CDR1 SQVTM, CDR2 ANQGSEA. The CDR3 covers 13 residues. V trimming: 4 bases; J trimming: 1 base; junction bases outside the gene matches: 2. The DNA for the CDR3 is TGCAGCGTTGGACTAGCGACCCAAGAGACCCAGTACTTC. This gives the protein CSVGLATQETQYF.

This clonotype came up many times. Here the CDR3 reads CASSIQGQGIYEQYF. CDR3 coding DNA: TGTGCCAGTAGTATACAGGGACAGGGGATCTACGAGCAGTACTTC. The rearrangement links TRBV19 to TRBJ2-7, with 10 bases that match TRBD1. Germline CDR1 and CDR2: LNHDA and SQIVND (reference sequence). This CDR3 has 15 residues. The V segment lost 2 bases and the J segment 3 bases; nucleotides outside the gene matches: 4.

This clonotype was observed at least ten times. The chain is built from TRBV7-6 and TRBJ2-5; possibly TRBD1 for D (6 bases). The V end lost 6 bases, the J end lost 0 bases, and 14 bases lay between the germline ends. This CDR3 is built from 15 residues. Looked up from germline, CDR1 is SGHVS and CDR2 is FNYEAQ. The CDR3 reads CASSSPGANQETQYF. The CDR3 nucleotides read TGTGCCAGCAGTTCGCCAGGGGCGAACCAAGAGACCCAGTACTTC.

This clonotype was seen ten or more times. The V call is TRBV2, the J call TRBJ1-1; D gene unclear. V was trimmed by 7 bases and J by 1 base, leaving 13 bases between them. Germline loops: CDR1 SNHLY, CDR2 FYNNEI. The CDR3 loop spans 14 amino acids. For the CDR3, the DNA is TGTGCCAGCAAGGGTGGAAATAGGAACACTGAAGCTTTCTTT. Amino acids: CASKGGNRNTEAFF.

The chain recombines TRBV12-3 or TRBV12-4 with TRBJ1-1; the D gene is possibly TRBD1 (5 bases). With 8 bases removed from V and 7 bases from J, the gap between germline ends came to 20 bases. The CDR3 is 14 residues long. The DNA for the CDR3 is TGTGCCAGCGCGGGCCCCCATGCAAGGGGTGAAGCTTTCTTT. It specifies CASAGPHARGEAFF.

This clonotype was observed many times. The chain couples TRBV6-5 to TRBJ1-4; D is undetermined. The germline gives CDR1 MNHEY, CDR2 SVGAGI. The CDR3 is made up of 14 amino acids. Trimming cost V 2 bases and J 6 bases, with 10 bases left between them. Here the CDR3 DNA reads TGTGCCAGCAGTTACGGACGCGGGGATGAAAAACTGTTTTTT. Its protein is CASSYGRGDEKLFF.

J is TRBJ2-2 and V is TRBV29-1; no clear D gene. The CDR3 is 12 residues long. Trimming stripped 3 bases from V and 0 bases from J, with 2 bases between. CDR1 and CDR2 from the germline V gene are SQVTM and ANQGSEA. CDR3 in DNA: TGCAGCGTTGAGTCGAACACCGGGGAGCTGTTTTTT. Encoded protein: CSVESNTGELFF.

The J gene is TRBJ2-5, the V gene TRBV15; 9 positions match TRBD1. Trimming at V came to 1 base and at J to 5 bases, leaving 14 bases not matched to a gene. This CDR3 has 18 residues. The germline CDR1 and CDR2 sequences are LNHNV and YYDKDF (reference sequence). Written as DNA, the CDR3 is TGTGCCACCAGCAGAGTTAGTTACAGGGGGCGCGAGGAGGAGACCCAGTACTTC. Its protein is CATSRVSYRGREEETQYF.

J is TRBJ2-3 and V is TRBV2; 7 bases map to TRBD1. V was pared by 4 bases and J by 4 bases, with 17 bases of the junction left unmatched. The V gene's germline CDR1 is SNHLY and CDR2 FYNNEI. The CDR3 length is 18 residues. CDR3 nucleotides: TGTGCCAGCAGTGTAAAAGGGGAAGGGGGCTCGTTGGCAGATACGCAGTATTTT. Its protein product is CASSVKGEGGSLADTQYF.

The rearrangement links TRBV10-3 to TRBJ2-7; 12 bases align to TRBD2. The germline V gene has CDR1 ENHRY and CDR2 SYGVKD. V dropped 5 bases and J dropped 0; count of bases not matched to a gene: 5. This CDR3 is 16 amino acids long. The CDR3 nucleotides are TGTGCCATCAGTTGGACTAGCGGGATAGACTCCTACGAGCAGTACTTC. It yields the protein CAISWTSGIDSYEQYF.

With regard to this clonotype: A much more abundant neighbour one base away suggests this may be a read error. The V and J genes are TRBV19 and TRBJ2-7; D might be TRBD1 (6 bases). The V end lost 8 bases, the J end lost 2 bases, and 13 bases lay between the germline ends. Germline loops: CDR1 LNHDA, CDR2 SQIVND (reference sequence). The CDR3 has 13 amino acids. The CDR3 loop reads CASSAGDTYEQYF. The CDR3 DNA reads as TGTGCCAGTTCTGCAGGGGATACCTACGAGCAGTACTTC.

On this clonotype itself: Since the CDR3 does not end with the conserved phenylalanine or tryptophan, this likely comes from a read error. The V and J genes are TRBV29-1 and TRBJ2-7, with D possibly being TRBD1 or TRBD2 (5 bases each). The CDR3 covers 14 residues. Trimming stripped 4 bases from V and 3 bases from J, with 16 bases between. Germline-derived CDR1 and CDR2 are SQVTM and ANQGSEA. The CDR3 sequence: CSVGGSGPNYEQYC. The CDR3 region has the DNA TGCAGCGTTGGAGGGTCGGGGCCGAACTACGAGCAGTACTGC.

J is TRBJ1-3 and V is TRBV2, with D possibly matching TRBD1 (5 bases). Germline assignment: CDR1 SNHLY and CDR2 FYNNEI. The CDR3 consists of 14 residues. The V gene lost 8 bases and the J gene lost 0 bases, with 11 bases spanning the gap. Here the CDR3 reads CASSQGDSGNTIYF. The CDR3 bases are TGTGCCAGCTCACAAGGGGACTCTGGAAACACCATATATTTT.

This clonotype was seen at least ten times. CDR3: CASSLTSGSEEKETQYF. The CDR3 region has the DNA TGTGCCAGCAGCCTGACTAGCGGGAGTGAGGAGAAAGAGACCCAGTACTTC. The chain employs TRBV7-9 and TRBJ2-5; 12 bases line up with TRBD2. From germline, CDR1 is SEHNR and CDR2 FQNEAQ (reference sequence). Losses at the gene ends were 5 bases for V and 3 bases for J; bases not matched to a gene: 10. This CDR3 is built from 17 residues.